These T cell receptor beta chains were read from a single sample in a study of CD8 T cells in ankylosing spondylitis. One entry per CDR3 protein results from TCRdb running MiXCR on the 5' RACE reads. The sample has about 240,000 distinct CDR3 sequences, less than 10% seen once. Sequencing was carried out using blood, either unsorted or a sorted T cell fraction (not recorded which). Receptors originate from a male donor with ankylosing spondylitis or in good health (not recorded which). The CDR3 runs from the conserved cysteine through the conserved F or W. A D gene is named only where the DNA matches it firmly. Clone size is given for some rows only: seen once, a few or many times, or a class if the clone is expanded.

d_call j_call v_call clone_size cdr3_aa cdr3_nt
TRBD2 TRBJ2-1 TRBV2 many CASSVGLARWDEQFF TGTGCCAGCAGTGTGGGACTAGCGCGCTGGGATGAGCAGTTCTTC
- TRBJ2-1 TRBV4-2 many CASSQGTGLANEQFF TGTGCCAGCAGCCAAGGTACCGGACTCGCAAATGAGCAGTTCTTC
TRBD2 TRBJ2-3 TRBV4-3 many CASKGRAASTDTQYF TGCGCCAGCAAAGGGAGGGCGGCTAGCACAGATACGCAGTATTTT
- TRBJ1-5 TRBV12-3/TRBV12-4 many CASSLAQGQPQHF TGTGCCAGCAGTTTAGCGCAGGGACAGCCCCAGCATTTT
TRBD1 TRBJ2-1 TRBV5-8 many CASSSPGQGGNEQFF TGTGCCAGCAGCTCACCGGGACAGGGAGGCAATGAGCAGTTCTTC
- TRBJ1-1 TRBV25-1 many CASSLTGPNTEAFF TGTGCCAGCAGTCTGACAGGCCCGAACACTGAAGCTTTCTTT
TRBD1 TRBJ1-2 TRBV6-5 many CASRYRGVDYGYTF TGTGCCAGCAGGTACAGGGGCGTCGACTATGGCTACACCTTC
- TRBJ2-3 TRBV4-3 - CASSQDFGPTDTQYF TGCGCCAGCAGCCAAGATTTCGGGCCTACAGATACGCAGTATTTT
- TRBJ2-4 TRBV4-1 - CASSQGEAGGLAKNIQYF TGCGCCAGCAGCCAAGGGGAAGCCGGAGGTCTAGCCAAAAACATTCAGTACTTC
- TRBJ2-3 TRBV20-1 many CSARDRLGGGDTQYF TGCAGTGCTAGAGATCGTCTAGGGGGAGGAGATACGCAGTATTTT
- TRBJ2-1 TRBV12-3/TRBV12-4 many CASSLSGARDEQFF TGTGCCAGCAGTTTGAGTGGGGCAAGGGATGAGCAGTTCTTC
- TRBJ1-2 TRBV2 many CASSEGGVNGYTF TGTGCCAGCAGTGAAGGTGGCGTGAATGGCTACACCTTC
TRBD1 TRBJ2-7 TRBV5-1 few CASSPKGQGAYEQYF TGCGCCAGCAGCCCAAAGGGACAGGGGGCCTACGAGCAGTACTTC
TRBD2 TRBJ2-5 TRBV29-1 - CSVEEAGAEETQYF TGCAGCGTTGAAGAAGCGGGGGCCGAGGAGACCCAGTACTTC
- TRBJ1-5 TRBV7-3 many CASSLYPMGNQPQHF TGTGCCAGCAGCTTGTATCCAATGGGGAATCAGCCCCAGCATTTT
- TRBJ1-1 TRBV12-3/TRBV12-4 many CASSPRADTEAFF TGTGCCAGCAGTCCCCGGGCGGACACTGAAGCTTTCTTT
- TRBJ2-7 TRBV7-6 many CASSLATGTYEQYF TGTGCCAGCAGCTTAGCAACAGGGACCTACGAGCAGTACTTC
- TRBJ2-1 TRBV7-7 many CASSPAGAYNEQFF TGTGCTAGCAGCCCAGCCGGAGCCTACAATGAGCAGTTCTTC
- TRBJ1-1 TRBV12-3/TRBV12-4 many CASSAGPMNTEAFF TGTGCCAGCAGTGCAGGGCCCATGAACACTGAAGCTTTCTTT
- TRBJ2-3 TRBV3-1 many CASSQVPGGSTDTQYF TGTGCCAGCAGCCAAGTCCCGGGGGGCAGCACAGATACGCAGTATTTT
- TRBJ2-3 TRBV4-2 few CASSQELPTDTQYF TGTGCCAGCAGCCAAGAACTGCCCACAGATACGCAGTATTTT
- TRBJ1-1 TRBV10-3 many CAISESVFYTEAFF TGTGCCATCAGTGAGTCGGTTTTTTACACTGAAGCTTTCTTT
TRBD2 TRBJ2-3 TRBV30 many CAWEGAGGPSDTQYF TGTGCCTGGGAGGGAGCGGGAGGTCCGTCAGATACGCAGTATTTT
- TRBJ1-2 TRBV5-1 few CASSLVEGHYGYTF TGCGCCAGCAGCTTGGTTGAGGGTCACTATGGCTACACCTTC
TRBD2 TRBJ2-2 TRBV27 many CASSFSGGAVSTGELFF TGTGCCAGCAGTTTTAGCGGGGGGGCGGTAAGCACCGGGGAGCTGTTTTTT
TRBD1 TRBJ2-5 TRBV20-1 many CSAHLTGEETQYF TGCAGTGCCCACCTGACAGGGGAAGAGACCCAGTACTTC
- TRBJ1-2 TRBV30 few CAWSPTGPNNYGYTF TGTGCCTGGAGCCCCACAGGACCTAATAACTATGGCTACACCTTC
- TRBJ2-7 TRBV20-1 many CSAKGPSVNEQYF TGCAGTGCAAAGGGGCCTAGCGTCAACGAGCAGTACTTC
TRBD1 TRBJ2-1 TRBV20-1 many CSASPRRGHNNEQFF TGCAGTGCCTCCCCCCGCAGGGGGCATAACAATGAGCAGTTCTTC
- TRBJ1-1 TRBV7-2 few CASSKDGNTEAFF TGTGCCAGCAGCAAGGACGGTAACACTGAAGCTTTCTTT
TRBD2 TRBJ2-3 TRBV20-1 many CSAPIGLAATDTQYF TGCAGTGCCCCGATTGGACTAGCGGCCACAGATACGCAGTATTTT
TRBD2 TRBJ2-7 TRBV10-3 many CAISERTSGSYEQYF TGTGCCATCAGTGAGAGGACTAGCGGTTCCTACGAGCAGTACTTC
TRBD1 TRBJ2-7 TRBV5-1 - CASSLKGASSYEQYF TGCGCCAGCAGCTTGAAGGGGGCCAGCTCCTACGAGCAGTACTTC
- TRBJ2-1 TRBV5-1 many CASGGHEQGGQFF TGCGCCAGCGGCGGGCACGAACAAGGCGGGCAGTTCTTC
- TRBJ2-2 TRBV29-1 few CSVLLGGNTGELFF TGCAGCGTCCTCCTCGGGGGGAACACCGGGGAGCTGTTTTTT